The 25 T cell receptor beta chains given below trace back to one sample, sequenced in a study of blood T cell repertoires in COVID-19 (dated by TCRdb to 2020 to 2022). To prepare the library, the immunoSEQ multiplex PCR assay was applied. TCRdb mirrors the immuneACCESS table, restricted to in-frame sequences. Some clones are absent from its copies; in checked studies, under half trace to an unresolved V gene, and the reason for the others is unknown. This sample holds some 260,000 clones; over 65% were observed only once. 3.3% of the sample belongs to the ten largest clones. The sample consisted of peripheral blood. The receptors shown here come from a woman over 75 with acute or convalescent COVID-19.

The table lists this clone with a few counts. J is TRBJ2-3 and V is TRBV7-2; perhaps TRBD1 as D (6 bases). V was cut by 1 base and J by 5 bases, with 19 bases left in between. The CDR3 extends over 17 amino acids. The germline gives CDR1 SGHTA, CDR2 FQGNSA. For the CDR3, the DNA is TGTGCCAGCAGCTTAGTAACTGTTCGGCAGGGGCGAGATACGCAGTATTTT. It is translated as CASSLVTVRQGRDTQYF.

This clone has just one count. The chain has TRBV6-5 and TRBJ1-1; the match to TRBD1 covers 7 bases. This CDR3 contains 13 residues. CDR1 and CDR2 (germline): MNHEY, SVGAGI. The junction had 5 bases not matched to a gene; V was cut back by 10 bases and J by 0 bases. The CDR3 sequence is CATTGQMNTEAFF. In DNA, the CDR3 is TGTGCCACGACGGGACAGATGAACACTGAAGCTTTCTTT.

The chain combines TRBV6-2 or TRBV6-3 with TRBJ2-2, with D maybe TRBD1 (7 bases). The CDR3 covers 15 residues. Germline CDR1 MNHEY, CDR2 SVGEGT. With 4 bases removed from V and 4 bases from J, the gap between germline ends came to 13 bases. The CDR3: CASSWAQGGTGELFF. In nucleotides, the CDR3 is TGTGCCAGCAGTTGGGCTCAGGGGGGCACCGGGGAGCTGTTTTTT.

The chain employs TRBV27 and TRBJ1-2, with D tentatively TRBD1 (6 bases). Per the germline V gene, CDR1 is MNHEY and CDR2 is SMNVEV (reference sequence). This CDR3 spans 15 amino acids. V dropped 5 bases and J dropped 1 base, with 14 bases sitting between them. Here the CDR3 DNA reads TGTGCCAGCAGTGTGGACAGTCGGTTTAACTATGGCTACACCTTC. Protein sequence: CASSVDSRFNYGYTF.

The genes are TRBV11-1 and TRBJ2-1; 10 bases fit TRBD2. This CDR3 is built from 17 residues. CDR1 and CDR2 from the germline V gene are SGHAT and FQDESV (reference sequence). V was pared by 0 bases and J by 0 bases, with 2 bases of the junction left unmatched. CDR3: CASSLASGRSSYNEQFF. The DNA of the CDR3 is TGTGCCAGCAGCTTAGCTAGCGGGAGGAGCTCCTACAATGAGCAGTTCTTC.

This chain connects TRBV15 to TRBJ2-6; unclear D gene. The CDR3 is made up of 16 amino acids. Germline CDR1 reads LNHNV; CDR2 reads YYDKDF (reference sequence). Trimming pared 1 base from V and 1 base from J, leaving 8 bases between. Here the CDR3 DNA reads TGTGCCACCAGCAGAGGCCCGGGTTCTGGGGCCAACGTCCTGACTTTC. Translating it yields CATSRGPGSGANVLTF.

This clone appeared a single time. V gene TRBV2 combines with J gene TRBJ1-4; a weak D match, TRBD1 (5 bases). CDR1 SNHLY and CDR2 FYNNEI come from the germline V gene. V shed 3 bases and J shed 7 bases, with 15 bases lying between them. The CDR3 is made up of 15 amino acids. The DNA of the CDR3 is TGTGCCAGCAGTGAGAAAGGGGCTAGTGGTGAAAAACTGTTTTTT. Translating gives CASSEKGASGEKLFF.

This chain uses TRBV19 with TRBJ2-2; D is possibly TRBD1 (6 bases). The CDR3 is made up of 14 amino acids. Trimming cost V 6 bases and J 2 bases, with 10 bases left between them. Germline V gives CDR1 LNHDA, CDR2 SQIVND (reference sequence). Here the CDR3 reads CASRQGLNTGELFF. The CDR3 DNA sequence: TGTGCCAGTAGACAGGGTCTAAACACCGGGGAGCTGTTTTTT.

This chain uses TRBV3-1 (or the pseudogene TRBV3-2) with TRBJ1-5; a weak D match, TRBD1 (6 bases). The germline gives CDR1 LGHDT, CDR2 YNNKEL (reference sequence). V lost 5 bases and J 6 bases, leaving 17 bases between the germline ends. This CDR3 region has 15 residues. CDR3 in amino acids: CASSTGQIVGQPQHF. Written as DNA, the CDR3 is TGTGCCAGCAGCACTGGACAGATCGTAGGTCAGCCCCAGCATTTT.

The chain couples TRBV29-1 to TRBJ2-2, with 7 bases lining up with TRBD1. The CDR3 spans 13 residues. J was trimmed by 3 bases and V by 3 bases; bases with no gene match: 1. The germline V gene encodes CDR1 SQVTM and CDR2 ANQGSEA. CDR3 in amino acids: CSVDRGHTGELFF. The CDR3 nucleotides are TGCAGCGTTGATAGGGGGCACACCGGGGAGCTGTTTTTT.

The rearrangement joins TRBV27 to TRBJ2-7, with 10 nucleotides matching TRBD1. CDR3 length: 12 residues. Germline V lookup: CDR1 MNHEY, CDR2 SMNVEV (reference sequence). V shed 8 bases and J 6 bases; nucleotides not matched to a gene: 4. CDR3 sequence: CASGDRGREQYF. CDR3 coding DNA: TGTGCCAGCGGGGACAGGGGCCGCGAGCAGTACTTC.

The chain links TRBV7-2 to TRBJ2-3; 9 bases map to TRBD1. The CDR3 contains 17 residues. The V gene's germline CDR1 is SGHTA and CDR2 FQGNSA. V lost 2 bases to trimming and J lost 5 bases; unmatched junction nucleotides: 11. Written as DNA, the CDR3 is TGTGCCAGCAGCTTACAAACAGGGGGCGCCGTTTTAGATACGCAGTATTTT. It codes for CASSLQTGGAVLDTQYF. Together with reference TRBV7-2 and TRBJ2-3, the CDR3 gives the full variable domain: GAGVSQSPSNKVTEKGKDVELRCDPISGHTALYWYRQSLGQGLEFLIYFQGNSAPDKSGLPSDRFSAERTGGSVSTLTIQRTQQEDSAVYLCASSLQTGGAVLDTQYFGPGTRLTVL.

The V call is TRBV6-5, the J call TRBJ1-2; 7 bases are a match to TRBD1. The J segment lost 4 bases and the V segment lost 0 bases, leaving 2 bases of the junction unmatched. This CDR3 contains 14 residues. Germline-derived CDR1 and CDR2 are MNHEY and SVGAGI. The CDR3 bases are TGTGCCAGCAGTTACTCCCGACAGGGCTATGGCTACACCTTC. This codes for CASSYSRQGYGYTF.

This chain connects TRBV30 to TRBJ1-4, with 7 bases that match TRBD1. This CDR3 is 14 amino acids long. Germline CDR1 and CDR2: GTSNPN and SVGIG (reference sequence). Trimming took 4 bases from V and 11 from J; bases not matched to a gene: 13. The CDR3 nucleotides read TGTGCCTGGAACGCTGGAGACAGGGTGGGGAAACTGTTTTTT. It is translated as CAWNAGDRVGKLFF.

This chain connects TRBV3-1 (or the pseudogene TRBV3-2) to TRBJ1-4, with 7 positions matching TRBD1. After removal of 4 bases from V and 5 bases from J, the junction contained 4 bases not matched to a gene. CDR1 LGHDT and CDR2 YNNKEL come from the germline V gene (reference sequence). The CDR3 runs 14 residues. CDR3 region: CASSPTGVNEKLFF. CDR3 in DNA: TGTGCCAGCAGCCCAACAGGGGTGAATGAAAAACTGTTTTTT.

In its sample, this clone was seen once. This chain connects TRBV6-2 or TRBV6-3 to TRBJ2-7, with 12 bases identical to TRBD1. Germline V gives CDR1 MNHEY, CDR2 SVGEGT. The V and J ends lost 6 bases and 5 bases, in that order; junction bases with no gene match: 8. This CDR3 spans 15 amino acids. In nucleotides, the CDR3 is TGTGCCAGCAGCACAACCGGGACAGGGGGCAACGAGCAGTACTTC. It specifies CASSTTGTGGNEQYF.

As regards this clone: Other DNA sequences in the same sample also yield this CDR3. This chain links TRBV12-3 or TRBV12-4 with TRBJ1-5; no firm D call. Trimming left V 2 bases short and J 10 bases short, with 6 bases between. The CDR3 is 11 residues long. CDR3 in amino acids: CASSLRGPQHF. The DNA for the CDR3 is TGTGCCAGCAGTTTACGGGGACCCCAGCATTTT.

V gene TRBV3-1 (or the pseudogene TRBV3-2) combines with J gene TRBJ2-5; D is ambiguous. V lost 3 bases and J 5 bases, leaving 16 bases between the germline ends. This CDR3 spans 15 amino acids. CDR1 LGHDT and CDR2 YNNKEL come from the germline V gene (reference sequence). Written as DNA, the CDR3 is TGTGCCAGCAGCCATAGAACGTCGGTTTCGGAGACCCAGTACTTC. It translates to CASSHRTSVSETQYF.

The J gene is TRBJ1-2, the V gene TRBV6-2 or TRBV6-3, with a weak D call TRBD1 (6 bases). Germline V gives CDR1 MNHEY, CDR2 SVGEGT. The CDR3 sequence is 15 residues long. Trimming left V 4 bases short and J 4 bases short, with 16 bases between. The DNA for the CDR3 is TGTGCCAGCAGTTCTCCCCTCGGCAGGGGCTATGGCTACACCTTC. This sequence encodes CASSSPLGRGYGYTF.

The chain is built from TRBV20-1 and TRBJ2-1, with D unclear. V was clipped by 3 bases and J by 5 bases, with 14 bases between them. The CDR3 covers 14 residues. Germline V gene data show CDR1 as DFQATT and CDR2 as SNEGSKA (reference sequence). The CDR3 DNA is TGCAGTGCTAGTCTCCCTCGCGCAAACAATGAGCAGTTCTTC. Translated, it gives CSASLPRANNEQFF.

This clone has only one observation. This chain uses TRBV7-9 with TRBJ1-5; the D gene is possibly TRBD1 (6 bases). CDR3 length equals 17 residues. Germline V gene sequence: CDR1 SEHNR, CDR2 FQNEAQ (reference sequence). Deletions cut 3 bases from V and 3 bases from J, with 18 bases between. This CDR3 reads CASSFNRDTSSNQPQHF. Here the CDR3 DNA reads TGTGCCAGCAGCTTTAACCGGGACACAAGCTCCAATCAGCCCCAGCATTTT.

The V call is TRBV5-1, the J call TRBJ1-2, with 10 bases identical to TRBD1. Germline CDR1 reads SGHRS; CDR2 reads YFSETQ. Losses at the gene ends were 3 bases for V and 2 bases for J; bases not matched to a gene: 1. The CDR3 extends over 14 amino acids. The CDR3 region has the DNA TGCGCCAGCAGCTCGGACAGGGGGAACTATGGCTACACCTTC. It codes for CASSSDRGNYGYTF.

The chain joins TRBV15 to TRBJ2-7, with D maybe TRBD1 (5 bases). V gave up 0 bases and J gave up 2 bases, with 8 bases separating them. This CDR3 region has 14 residues. The germline V gene has CDR1 LNHNV and CDR2 YYDKDF (reference sequence). The CDR3 sequence: CATSRDDRTYEQYF. CDR3 DNA sequence: TGTGCCACCAGCAGAGATGACAGAACCTACGAGCAGTACTTC.

This chain connects TRBV6-5 to TRBJ1-1; unclear D gene. V was trimmed by 2 bases and J by 1 base, leaving 8 bases between them. This CDR3 is 14 amino acids long. Germline CDR1 is MNHEY and CDR2 is SVGAGI. This chain's CDR3 is CASSYVGWNTEAFF. The DNA of the CDR3 is TGTGCCAGCAGTTACGTGGGCTGGAACACTGAAGCTTTCTTT.

This clone was counted between two and nine times. The gene calls are TRBV15 and TRBJ2-3; D is unclear. Trimming took 6 bases from V and 4 from J, leaving 14 bases between them. This CDR3 has 14 residues. CDR1 and CDR2 (germline): LNHNV, YYDKDF (reference sequence). CDR3 sequence: CATRSPGFSDTQYF. CDR3 in DNA: TGTGCCACCAGGTCCCCGGGTTTCTCAGATACGCAGTATTTT. The full variable domain, in which reference TRBV15 and TRBJ2-3 provide the parts outside the CDR3, is DAMVIQNPRYQVTQFGKPVTLSCSQTLNHNVMYWYQQKSSQAPKLLFHYYDKDFNNEADTPDNFQSRRPNTSFCFLDIRSPGLGDTAMYLCATRSPGFSDTQYFGPGTRLTVL.